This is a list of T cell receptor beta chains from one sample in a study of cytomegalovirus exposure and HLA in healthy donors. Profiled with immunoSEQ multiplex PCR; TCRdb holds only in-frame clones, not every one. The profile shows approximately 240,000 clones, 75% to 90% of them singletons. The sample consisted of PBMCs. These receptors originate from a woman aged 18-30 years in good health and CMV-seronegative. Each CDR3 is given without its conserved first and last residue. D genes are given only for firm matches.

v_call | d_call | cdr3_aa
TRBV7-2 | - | ASSLGQSNQPQH
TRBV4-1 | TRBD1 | ASSRKGAATGPNEKLF
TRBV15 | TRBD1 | ATSRGTGGRDEQY
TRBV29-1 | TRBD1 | SGGDRGISGANVLT
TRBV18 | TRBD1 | ASSPDLLTGTF
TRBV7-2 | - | ASSLVGGTGGYQPQH
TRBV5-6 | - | ASSLVAGSYNEQF
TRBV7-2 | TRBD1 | ASSSRLKTGGVGGNTIY
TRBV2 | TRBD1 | ASSLRQGPNSPLH
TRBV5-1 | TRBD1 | ASSAPDRDEQY
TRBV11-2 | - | ASSSWLRSEQETQY
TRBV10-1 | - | ATTRNLNTEAF
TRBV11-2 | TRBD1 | ASSLVYRGHEQY
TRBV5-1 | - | ASTIQGSYNEQF
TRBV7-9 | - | ASSPVSDTNEQF
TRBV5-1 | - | ASRDTGEAF
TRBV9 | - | ASSESLSTEAF
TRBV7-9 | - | ASSFRGSTDTQY
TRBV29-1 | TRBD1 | SVGGQGGKNIQY
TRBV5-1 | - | ASSPSGPPNEKLF
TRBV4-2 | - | ASSQDWPMNYVYT
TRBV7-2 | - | ASSVPGSGSYEQY
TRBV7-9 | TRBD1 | ASSKWTGGTGELF
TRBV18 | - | ASSPSGTKGLSGYGYT
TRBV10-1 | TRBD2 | ASSELAITADTQY
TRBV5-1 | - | ASSLGQGSREQY
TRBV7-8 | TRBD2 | ASSSERGAAYEQY
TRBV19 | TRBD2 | ASISAGGYNEQF
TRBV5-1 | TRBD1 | ASSLRGRGVLGYT
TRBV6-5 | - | ASSYYGIAYEQY
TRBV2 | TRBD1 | ASNRQGVSYEQY
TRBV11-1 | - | ASKNLVDTEAF
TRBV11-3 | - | ASSLATGPTEAF
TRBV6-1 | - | ASTQRGEGIGEQY
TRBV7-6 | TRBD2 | ASSLGGARNEQF
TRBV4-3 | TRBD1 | ASSQDPGGHNYGYT
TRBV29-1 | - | SAGENYGYT
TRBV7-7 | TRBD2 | ASRPSGGARETQY
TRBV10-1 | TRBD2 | ASSKTSVSYNEQF
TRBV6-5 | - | ASTSGLASNNEQF
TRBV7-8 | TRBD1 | ASSLHRTGPDLNTEAF
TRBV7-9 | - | ASSQERVGYEQY
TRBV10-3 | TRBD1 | AIGGQGNTEAF
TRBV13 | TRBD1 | ASSKTGATLH
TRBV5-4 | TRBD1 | ASSQGQGGQETQY
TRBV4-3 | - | ASSQEVAEVIYNEQF
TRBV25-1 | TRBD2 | ASSPGLAGSSYNEQF
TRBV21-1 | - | ASGRREGTEAF
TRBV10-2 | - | ASSDSWWPF
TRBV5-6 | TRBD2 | ASSLEGLAGYSSYNEQF
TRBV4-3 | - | ASSQDIRAEAF